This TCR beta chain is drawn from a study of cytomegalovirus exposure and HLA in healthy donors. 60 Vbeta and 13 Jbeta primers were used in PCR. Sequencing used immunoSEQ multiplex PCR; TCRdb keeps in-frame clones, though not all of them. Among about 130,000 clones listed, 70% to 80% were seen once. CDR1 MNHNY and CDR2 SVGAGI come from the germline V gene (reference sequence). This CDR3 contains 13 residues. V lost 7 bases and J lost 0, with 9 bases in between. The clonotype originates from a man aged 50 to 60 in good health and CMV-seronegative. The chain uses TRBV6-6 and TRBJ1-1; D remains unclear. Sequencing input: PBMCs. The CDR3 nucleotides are TGTGCCAGCAAGGAGACCATGAACACTGAAGCTTTCTTT. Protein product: CASKETMNTEAFF.